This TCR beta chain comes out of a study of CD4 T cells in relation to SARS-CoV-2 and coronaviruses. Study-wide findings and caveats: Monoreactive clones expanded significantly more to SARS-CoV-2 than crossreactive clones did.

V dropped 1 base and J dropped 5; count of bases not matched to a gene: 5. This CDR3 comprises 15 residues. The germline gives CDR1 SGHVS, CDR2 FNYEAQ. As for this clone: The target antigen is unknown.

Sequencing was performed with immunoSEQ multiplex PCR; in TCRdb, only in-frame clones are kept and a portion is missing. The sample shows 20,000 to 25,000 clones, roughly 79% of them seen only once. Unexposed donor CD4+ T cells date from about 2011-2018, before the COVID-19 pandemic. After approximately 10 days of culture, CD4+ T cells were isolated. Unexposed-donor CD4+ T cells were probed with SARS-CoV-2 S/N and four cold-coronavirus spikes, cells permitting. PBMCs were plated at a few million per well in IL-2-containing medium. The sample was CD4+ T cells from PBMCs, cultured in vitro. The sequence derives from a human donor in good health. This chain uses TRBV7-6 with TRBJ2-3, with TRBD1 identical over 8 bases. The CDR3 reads CASSLGAGGRDTQYF. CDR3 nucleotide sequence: TGTGCCAGCAGCTTAGGGGCAGGGGGCAGAGATACGCAGTATTTT.